The sample holds many counts of the clone carrying this T cell receptor beta chain. This record comes from a study of regulatory T cells in long-lasting Graves disease. With iRepertoire HTBI primers and Arm-PCR of CDR3 regions, TCR beta libraries were built. Via MiXCR, TCRdb re-called the multiplex PCR reads, giving one row per CDR3 protein. The sample has fewer than 450,000 distinct CDR3 sequences, over 14% seen once; the top ten hold around 7.6%. Time point in this sample: newly diagnosed GD, antithyroid drugs for less than 3 months. Preparation of the TCR library used RNA extracted from PBMCs. Patients came through an endocrinology department, and that department was in Xi'an, China. The V end was cut by 4 bases, the J end by 3 bases, with 13 bases between. There are 15 residues in the CDR3. This sample also appeared in a second study, on T cells in Graves' hyperthyroidism and ophthalmopathy.

This clonotype was obtained from a woman in her forties with Graves disease. The genes are TRBV12-3 or TRBV12-4 and TRBJ1-5; possibly TRBD1 for D (6 bases). The sample here was peripheral blood mononuclear cells (PBMCs), taken at new diagnosis, from a patient treated with antithyroid drugs. This CDR3 reads CASSSGGGTNQPQHF. CDR3 bases: TGTGCCAGCAGTTCCGGTGGGGGCACCAATCAGCCCCAGCATTTT.